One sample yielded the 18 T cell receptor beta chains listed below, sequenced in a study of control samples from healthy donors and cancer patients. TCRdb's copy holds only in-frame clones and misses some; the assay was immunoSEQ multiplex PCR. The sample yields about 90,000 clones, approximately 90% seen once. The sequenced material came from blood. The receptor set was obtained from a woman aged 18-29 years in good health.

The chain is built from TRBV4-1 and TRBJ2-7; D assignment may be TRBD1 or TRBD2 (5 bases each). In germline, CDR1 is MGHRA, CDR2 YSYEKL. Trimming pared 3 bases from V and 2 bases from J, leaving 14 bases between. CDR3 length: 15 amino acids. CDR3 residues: CASSQTGTGTYEQYF. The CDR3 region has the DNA TGCGCCAGCAGCCAGACCGGGACGGGCACCTACGAGCAGTACTTC.

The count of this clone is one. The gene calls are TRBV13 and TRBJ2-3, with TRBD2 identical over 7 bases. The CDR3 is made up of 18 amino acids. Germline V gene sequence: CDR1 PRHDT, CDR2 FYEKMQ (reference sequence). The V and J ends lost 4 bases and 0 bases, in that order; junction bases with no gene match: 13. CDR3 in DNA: TGTGCCAGCAGCTCCGGGGGGACCACTTCTCCTAGCACAGATACGCAGTATTTT. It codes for CASSSGGTTSPSTDTQYF.

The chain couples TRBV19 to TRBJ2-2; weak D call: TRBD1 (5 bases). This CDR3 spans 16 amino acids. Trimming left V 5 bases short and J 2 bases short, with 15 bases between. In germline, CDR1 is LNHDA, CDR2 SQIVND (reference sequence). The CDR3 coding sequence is TGTGCCAGTAGTTCCGGAATAGGGGCCAACACCGGGGAGCTGTTTTTT. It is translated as CASSSGIGANTGELFF.

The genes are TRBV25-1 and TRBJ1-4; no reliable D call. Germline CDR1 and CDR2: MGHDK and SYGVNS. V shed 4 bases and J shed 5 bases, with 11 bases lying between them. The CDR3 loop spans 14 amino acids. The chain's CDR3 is CASSGPHTNEKLFF. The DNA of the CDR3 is TGTGCCAGCAGTGGACCGCACACGAATGAAAAACTGTTTTTT.

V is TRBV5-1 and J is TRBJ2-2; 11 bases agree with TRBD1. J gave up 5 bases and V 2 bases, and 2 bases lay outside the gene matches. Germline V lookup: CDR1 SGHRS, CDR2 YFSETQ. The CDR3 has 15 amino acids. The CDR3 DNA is TGCGCCAGCAGCTTACGGGACAGGGGGACCGGGGAGCTGTTTTTT. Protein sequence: CASSLRDRGTGELFF.

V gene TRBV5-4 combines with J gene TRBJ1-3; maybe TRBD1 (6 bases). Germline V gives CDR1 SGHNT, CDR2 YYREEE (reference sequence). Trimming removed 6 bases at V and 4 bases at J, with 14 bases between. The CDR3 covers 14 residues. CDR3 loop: CASNQGGTGNTIYF. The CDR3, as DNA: TGTGCCAGCAACCAAGGGGGGACCGGAAACACCATATATTTT. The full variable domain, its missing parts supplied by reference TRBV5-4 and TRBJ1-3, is ETGVTQSPTHLIKTRGQQVTLRCSSQSGHNTVSWYQQALGQGPQFIFQYYREEENGRGNFPPRFSGLQFPNYSSELNVNALELDDSALYLCASNQGGTGNTIYFGEGSWLTVV.

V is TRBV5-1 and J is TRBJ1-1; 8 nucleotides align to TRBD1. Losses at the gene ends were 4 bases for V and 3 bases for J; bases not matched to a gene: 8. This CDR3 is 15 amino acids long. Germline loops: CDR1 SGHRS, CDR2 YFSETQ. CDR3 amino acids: CASSTQTGEDTEAFF. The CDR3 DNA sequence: TGCGCCAGCAGCACACAGACAGGGGAGGACACTGAAGCTTTCTTT.

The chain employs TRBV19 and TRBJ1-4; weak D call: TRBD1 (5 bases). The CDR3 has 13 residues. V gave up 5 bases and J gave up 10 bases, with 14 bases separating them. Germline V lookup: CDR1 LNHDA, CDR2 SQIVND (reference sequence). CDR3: CASSASMRGKLFF. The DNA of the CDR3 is TGTGCCAGTAGTGCCTCGATGAGGGGAAAACTGTTTTTT. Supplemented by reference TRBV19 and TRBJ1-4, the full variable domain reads DGGITQSPKYLFRKEGQNVTLSCEQNLNHDAMYWYRQDPGQGLRLIYYSQIVNDFQKGDIAEGYSVSREKKESFPLTVTSAQKNPTAFYLCASSASMRGKLFFGSGTQLSVL.

The CDR3 DNA follows: TGCGCCAGCAGCCAAGAATCCTCGGGTCAGCCCCAGCATTTT. This codes for CASSQESSGQPQHF. The chain links TRBV4-1 to TRBJ1-5, with D uncertain. Trimming left V 0 bases short and J 6 bases short, with 9 bases between. CDR1 is MGHRA, CDR2 YSYEKL, per germline. The CDR3 consists of 14 residues.

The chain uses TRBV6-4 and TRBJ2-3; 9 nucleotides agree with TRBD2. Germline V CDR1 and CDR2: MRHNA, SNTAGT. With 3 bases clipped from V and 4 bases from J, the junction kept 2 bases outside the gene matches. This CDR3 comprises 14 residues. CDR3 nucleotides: TGTGCCAGCAGTGAGCGGGGGGGCCCAGATACGCAGTATTTT. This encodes CASSERGGPDTQYF.

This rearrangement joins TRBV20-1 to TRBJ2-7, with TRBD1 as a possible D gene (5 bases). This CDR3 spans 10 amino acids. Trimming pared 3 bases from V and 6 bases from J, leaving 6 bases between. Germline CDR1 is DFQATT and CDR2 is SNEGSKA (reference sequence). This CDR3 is CSARGPEQYF. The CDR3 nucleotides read TGCAGTGCTAGGGGGCCCGAGCAGTACTTC.

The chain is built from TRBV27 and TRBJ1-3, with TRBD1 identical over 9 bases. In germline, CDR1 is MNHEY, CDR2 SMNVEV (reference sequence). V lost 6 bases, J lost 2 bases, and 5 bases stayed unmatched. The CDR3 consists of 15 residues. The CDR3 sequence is CASSMGTGTGNTIYF. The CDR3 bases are TGTGCCAGCAGCATGGGGACAGGGACTGGAAACACCATATATTTT.

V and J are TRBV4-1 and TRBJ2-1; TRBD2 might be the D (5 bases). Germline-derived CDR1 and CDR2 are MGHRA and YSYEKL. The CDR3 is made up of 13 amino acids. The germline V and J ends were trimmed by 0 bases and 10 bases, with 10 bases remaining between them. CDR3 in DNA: TGCGCCAGCAGCCAAGAGAGGCGGGCCGAGCAGTTCTTC. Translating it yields CASSQERRAEQFF.

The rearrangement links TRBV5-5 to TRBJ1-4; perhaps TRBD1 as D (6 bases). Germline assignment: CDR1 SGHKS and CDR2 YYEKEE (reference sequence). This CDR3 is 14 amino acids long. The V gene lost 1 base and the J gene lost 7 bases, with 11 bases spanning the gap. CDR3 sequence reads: CASSLWGAGEKLFF. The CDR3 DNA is TGTGCCAGCAGCTTGTGGGGGGCGGGTGAAAAACTGTTTTTT.

The CDR3 nucleotides read TGCGCCAGCAGCTGGACAACTTTGAGCTCTGGGGCCAACGTCCTGACTTTC. This translates into CASSWTTLSSGANVLTF. The chain combines TRBV5-1 with TRBJ2-6; tentatively, D is TRBD1 (5 bases). The CDR3 consists of 17 residues. The V gene's germline CDR1 is SGHRS and CDR2 YFSETQ. The germline V and J ends were trimmed by 3 bases and 0 bases, with 13 bases remaining between them.

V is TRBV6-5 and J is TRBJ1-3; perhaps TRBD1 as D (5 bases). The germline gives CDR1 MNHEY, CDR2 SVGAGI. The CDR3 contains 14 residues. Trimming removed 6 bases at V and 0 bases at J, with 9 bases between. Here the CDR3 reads CASSRQISGNTIYF. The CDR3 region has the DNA TGTGCCAGCAGCCGACAGATCTCTGGAAACACCATATATTTT.

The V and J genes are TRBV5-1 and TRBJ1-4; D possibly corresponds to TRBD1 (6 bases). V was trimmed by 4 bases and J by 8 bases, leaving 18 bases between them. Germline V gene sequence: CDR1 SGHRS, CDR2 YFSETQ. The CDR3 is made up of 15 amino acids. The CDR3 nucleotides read TGCGCCAGCAGCCGGGGGCAGGCCGAAGGAGAAAAACTGTTTTTT. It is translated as CASSRGQAEGEKLFF.

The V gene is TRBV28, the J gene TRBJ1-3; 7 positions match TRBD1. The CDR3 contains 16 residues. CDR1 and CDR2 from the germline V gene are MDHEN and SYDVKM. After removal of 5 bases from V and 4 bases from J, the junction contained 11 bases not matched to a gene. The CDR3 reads CASSPWDSSQGNTIYF. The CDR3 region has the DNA TGTGCCAGCAGTCCCTGGGACAGCTCTCAAGGAAACACCATATATTTT. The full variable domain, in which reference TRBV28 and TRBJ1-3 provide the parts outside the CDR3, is DVKVTQSSRYLVKRTGEKVFLECVQDMDHENMFWYRQDPGLGLRLIYFSYDVKMKEKGDIPEGYSVSREKKERFSLILESASTNQTSMYLCASSPWDSSQGNTIYFGEGSWLTVV.